One and the same sample provided the 21 T cell receptor beta chains below, sequenced in a study of vaccination and CD4 T cells after COVID-19. Cultured CD4+ T cell DNA underwent sequencing with the Oncomine TCR Beta short-read assay. TCRdb re-called the PCR reads with MiXCR, one entry per CDR3 protein. The sample yields about 21,000 distinct CDR3 sequences, around 68% seen once. Antigens of these TCRs are unknown. The treatment is: roughly 10-day PBMC culture with coronavirus spike peptide pools or control peptides (ViraFEST assay). Sequenced material: CD4+ T cells from blood, cultured in vitro, taken before SARS-CoV-2 vaccination. All receptors come from a human donor who received a COVID-19 vaccine.

This clonotype was counted only a few times. A much larger clone sits a single nucleotide away, making a read error possible. The chain couples TRBV5-8 to TRBJ1-4, with 7 positions matching TRBD1. Germline V gene data show CDR1 as SGHTS and CDR2 as YDEGEE. The CDR3 totals 16 residues. This CDR3 reads CTSSFLTGAANEKLFF. CDR3 nucleotides: TGTACCAGCAGCTTCCTAACAGGGGCTGCTAATGAAAAACTGTTTTTT.

The genes are TRBV6-1 and TRBJ2-7, with D tentatively TRBD1 or TRBD2 (5 bases each). In germline, CDR1 is MNHNS, CDR2 SASEGT. V lost 6 bases to trimming and J lost 3 bases, with 15 bases between them. The CDR3 sequence is 14 residues long. As DNA, the CDR3 is TGTGCCAGCAGGGCCCCCGGGACGTTCTACGAGCAGTACTTC. Protein sequence: CASRAPGTFYEQYF.

V gene TRBV2 combines with J gene TRBJ2-5, with D perhaps matching TRBD2 (7 bases). The CDR3 length is 15 residues. Germline V CDR1 and CDR2: SNHLY, FYNNEI. V shed 7 bases and J shed 1 base, with 16 bases lying between them. The CDR3 loop reads CASKNRGGPQETQYF. CDR3 DNA sequence: TGTGCCAGCAAGAATAGGGGGGGACCCCAAGAGACCCAGTACTTC.

The J gene is TRBJ1-6, the V gene TRBV27; 7 bases fit TRBD1. V was pared by 2 bases and J by 5 bases, with 6 bases of the junction left unmatched. This CDR3 contains 16 residues. CDR1 MNHEY and CDR2 SMNVEV come from the germline V gene (reference sequence). The DNA of the CDR3 is TGTGCCAGCAGTTTAACGAGAGGACAGGATAATTCACCCCTCCACTTT. Protein: CASSLTRGQDNSPLHF.

The chain combines TRBV11-3 with TRBJ1-1, with D possibly matching TRBD1 (5 bases). Per germline, CDR1 SGHNT and CDR2 YENEEA. V was trimmed by 1 base and J by 11 bases, leaving 17 bases between them. This CDR3 is 14 amino acids long. CDR3 in DNA: TGTGCCAGCAGCTTAGGACGGGGGAATCTGAGGGCTTTCTTT. It codes for CASSLGRGNLRAFF.

The rearrangement links TRBV19 to TRBJ2-7; D might be TRBD1 or TRBD2, each matching 6 bases. The CDR3 loop spans 14 amino acids. CDR1 LNHDA and CDR2 SQIVND come from the germline V gene (reference sequence). V was clipped by 3 bases and J by 2 bases, with 11 bases between them. The DNA for the CDR3 is TGTGCCAGTAGTATCGGGGGCAGGGCCTACGAGCAGTACTTC. Its translation: CASSIGGRAYEQYF.

The chain carries TRBV24-1 and TRBJ1-6; no firm D call. The CDR3 is 17 amino acids. Germline values: CDR1 KGHDR, CDR2 SFDVKD. Trimming took 9 bases from V and 0 from J, leaving 17 bases between them. This chain's CDR3 is CATRKGSSSSYNSPLHF. CDR3 in DNA: TGTGCCACCCGAAAAGGAAGCTCAAGCTCCTATAATTCACCCCTCCACTTT.

The V and J genes are TRBV30 and TRBJ2-7, with a tentative D call TRBD1 (7 bases). Germline values: CDR1 GTSNPN, CDR2 SVGIG (reference sequence). CDR3 length equals 12 residues. CDR3 nucleotide sequence: TGTGCACGCGGGGACAGCCCCTACGAGCAGTACTTC. Its translation: CARGDSPYEQYF.

This clonotype appeared a few times. The CDR3 region is CSAEAGVNYGYTF. The CDR3, as DNA: TGCAGTGCAGAGGCAGGGGTCAACTATGGCTACACCTTC. The rearrangement uses TRBV20-1 and TRBJ1-2, with D possibly being TRBD1 (6 bases). Germline values: CDR1 DFQATT, CDR2 SNEGSKA (reference sequence). Trimming removed 6 bases at V and 2 bases at J, with 13 bases between. CDR3 length: 13 amino acids.

The gene calls are TRBV11-3 and TRBJ1-2; D is unresolved. The CDR3 is 13 amino acids. The germline V gene has CDR1 SGHNT and CDR2 YENEEA. Trimming took 4 bases from V and 4 from J, leaving 10 bases between them. This CDR3 reads CASSSDTLYGYTF. The DNA of the CDR3 is TGTGCCAGCAGCTCCGACACGCTCTATGGCTACACCTTC. The variable domain in full, with the rest retrieved from reference TRBV11-3 and TRBJ1-2, is EAGVVQSPRYKIIEKKQPVAFWCNPISGHNTLYWYLQNLGQGPELLIRYENEEAVDDSQLPKDRFSAERLKGVDSTLKIQPAELGDSAVYLCASSSDTLYGYTFGSGTRLTVV.

The chain combines TRBV7-2 with TRBJ2-1, with D perhaps assigned TRBD1 or TRBD2 (5 bases each). V shed 0 bases and J shed 10 bases, with 10 bases lying between them. This CDR3 spans 13 amino acids. Per germline, CDR1 SGHTA and CDR2 FQGNSA. CDR3 sequence: CASSLAGVGEQFF. In nucleotides, the CDR3 is TGTGCCAGCAGCTTAGCGGGGGTCGGGGAGCAGTTCTTC.

The V and J genes are TRBV6-1 and TRBJ1-6; the D is unclear. The V gene lost 5 bases and the J gene lost 7 bases, with 15 bases spanning the gap. The germline V gene has CDR1 MNHNS and CDR2 SASEGT. The CDR3 is 15 amino acids. The CDR3 nucleotides are TGTGCCAGCAGTATGCGGAACGTGCTAAATTCACCCCTCCACTTT. Amino acids: CASSMRNVLNSPLHF.

The CDR3 loop reads CASQGTDKKKYEQYF. For the CDR3, the DNA is TGTGCCAGTCAGGGGACAGACAAGAAAAAATACGAGCAGTACTTC. The rearrangement uses TRBV6-1 and TRBJ2-7; 7 nucleotides align to TRBD1. Looked up from germline, CDR1 is MNHNS and CDR2 is SASEGT. This CDR3 is 15 amino acids long. Trimming cost V 9 bases and J 4 bases; bases outside gene matches: 15.

By frequency in the sample, this clonotype is large. V gene TRBV12-3 or TRBV12-4 combines with J gene TRBJ1-3, with unresolved D. This CDR3 contains 15 residues. V lost 8 bases and J 4 bases, leaving 18 bases between the germline ends. In DNA, the CDR3 is TGTGCCAGCCGAATAACGGGTTTTAGCGGAAACACCATATATTTT. It encodes CASRITGFSGNTIYF.

This clonotype has a handful of counts. The germline gene is not matched at one end of the junction; a read error may be the cause. The chain couples TRBV10-2 to TRBJ1-5, with 12 bases identical to TRBD1. The CDR3 is made up of 14 amino acids. The germline gives CDR1 WSHSY, CDR2 SAAADI. CDR3 nucleotide sequence: TGCGCCAGCCAGGGGACAGGGGGCAACCAGCCCCAGCATTTT. Translated, it gives CASQGTGGNQPQHF.

J is TRBJ1-1 and V is TRBV7-8, with D uncertain. This CDR3 contains 15 residues. V shed 1 base and J shed 0 bases, with 9 bases lying between them. Germline values: CDR1 SGHVS, CDR2 FQNEAQ. CDR3 residues: CASSLGGQLNTEAFF. CDR3 bases: TGTGCCAGCAGCTTAGGAGGCCAGTTGAACACTGAAGCTTTCTTT.

The rearrangement uses TRBV30 and TRBJ2-7, with TRBD1 matching 10 bases. The V segment lost 5 bases and the J segment 4 bases; nucleotides outside the gene matches: 8. Germline CDR1 reads GTSNPN; CDR2 reads SVGIG (reference sequence). The CDR3 is 14 residues long. In DNA, the CDR3 is TGTGCCTGGCGGCCGACAGGGGGCTTTTACGAGCAGTACTTC. Its translation: CAWRPTGGFYEQYF. The full variable domain, completed using reference TRBV30 and TRBJ2-7, is SQTIHQWPATLVQPVGSPLSLECTVEGTSNPNLYWYRQAAGRGLQLLFYSVGIGQISSEVPQNLSASRPQDRQFILSSKKLLLSDSGFYLCAWRPTGGFYEQYFGPGTRLTVT.

The CDR3 DNA reads TGTGCCAGCAGCTCTGGACGGGGAAACAACAATGAGCAGTTCTTC. This codes for CASSSGRGNNNEQFF. The chain is built from TRBV5-4 and TRBJ2-1, with D perhaps TRBD2 (5 bases). The CDR3 sequence is 15 residues long. Germline V gene sequence: CDR1 SGHNT, CDR2 YYREEE (reference sequence). V dropped 3 bases and J dropped 5 bases, with 15 bases sitting between them.

This sequence joins TRBV7-9 and TRBJ1-6, with 12 bases lining up with TRBD1. The CDR3 contains 18 residues. The J segment lost 6 bases and the V segment lost 1 base, leaving 7 bases of the junction unmatched. Per the germline V gene, CDR1 is SEHNR and CDR2 is FQNEAQ (reference sequence). The CDR3: CASSLVGTGGAGNSPLHF. The CDR3 DNA reads TGTGCCAGCAGCTTAGTGGGGACAGGGGGCGCGGGTAATTCACCCCTCCACTTT.

The table lists this clonotype with a few counts. The rearrangement uses TRBV19 and TRBJ1-1, with D hard to call. V lost 5 bases and J 2 bases, leaving 12 bases between the germline ends. Germline assignment: CDR1 LNHDA and CDR2 SQIVND (reference sequence). The CDR3 contains 14 residues. The CDR3 DNA is TGTGCCAGTAGTTCGGATCTAACCAACACTGAAGCTTTCTTT. This encodes CASSSDLTNTEAFF.

This clonotype occurred a few times. The chain uses TRBV15 and TRBJ1-2; a possible D gene is TRBD1 (6 bases). Germline CDR1 reads LNHNV; CDR2 reads YYDKDF (reference sequence). The CDR3 spans 15 residues. V lost 1 base, J lost 2 bases, and 11 bases lay in between. The CDR3 loop reads CATSRGGGANYGYTF. The DNA for the CDR3 is TGTGCCACCAGCAGAGGGGGGGGCGCAAACTATGGCTACACCTTC.